This passage covers 24 T cell receptor beta chains from one sample sequenced in a study of identical twins. TCRdb recomputed calls from the 5' RACE reads with MiXCR, one row per CDR3 protein. The table shows 200,000 to 250,000 distinct CDR3 sequences, with 7.5% occurring only once. A further study also used this sample, focusing on yellow fever vaccine responses in identical twins.

What was sequenced was memory (CD45RO+) T cells sorted from blood. Source of these receptors: a woman under 30 in good health.

There are many counts of this clonotype. The V gene is TRBV12-3 or TRBV12-4, the J gene TRBJ2-7; maybe TRBD1 (5 bases). This CDR3 region has 15 residues. V was trimmed by 3 bases and J by 2 bases, leaving 14 bases between them. The CDR3 bases are TGTGCCAGCAGTTTGGTCGGCAGGGCAGCCTACGAGCAGTACTTC. Translated, it gives CASSLVGRAAYEQYF.

This clonotype came up a few times. This sequence joins TRBV18 and TRBJ2-3; D is possibly TRBD1 (5 bases). V was shortened by 2 bases and J by 5 bases, with 11 bases between the two germline ends. CDR3 length equals 14 residues. CDR1 KGHSH and CDR2 LQKENI come from the germline V gene. The CDR3, as DNA: TGTGCCAGCTCACCATTCAGGGATGGAGATACGCAGTATTTT. Protein: CASSPFRDGDTQYF.

At least ten counts were recorded for this clonotype. This chain connects TRBV20-1 to TRBJ1-3; D may be TRBD1 (6 bases). The CDR3 spans 13 residues. The germline gives CDR1 DFQATT, CDR2 SNEGSKA (reference sequence). Trimming shortened V by 4 bases and J by 3 bases, and 10 bases separated the two germline ends. This chain's CDR3 is CSATDRLGNTIYF. The CDR3 DNA is TGCAGTGCTACCGACAGGCTTGGAAACACCATATATTTT.

At least ten counts were recorded for this clonotype. V usage is TRBV3-1 and J usage is TRBJ2-4, with D perhaps assigned TRBD1 or TRBD2 (5 bases each). V lost 1 base to trimming and J lost 2 bases, with 12 bases between them. Germline CDR1 LGHDT, CDR2 YNNKEL (reference sequence). CDR3 length equals 16 residues. In DNA, the CDR3 is TGTGCCAGCAGCCAAGGGGGGTGGGTTACCAAAAACATTCAGTACTTC. Amino acid sequence: CASSQGGWVTKNIQYF.

This clonotype showed up just a few times. The CDR3 DNA reads as TGTGCCAGCAGTTCCCCCGGACACTCTGGGCAGTATTTT. As protein: CASSSPGHSGQYF. The genes are TRBV28 and TRBJ2-3; TRBD1 might be the D (5 bases). The CDR3 has 13 amino acids. The germline CDR1 and CDR2 sequences are MDHEN and SYDVKM. Trimming left V 4 bases short and J 11 bases short, with 16 bases between.

This clonotype was seen only a few times. The chain is built from TRBV4-3 and TRBJ1-4; the match to TRBD1 covers 7 bases. V shed 0 bases, J shed 7 bases, and the junction held 8 bases outside the gene matches. The germline V gene has CDR1 LGHNA and CDR2 YSLEER. CDR3 length: 16 residues. This CDR3 reads CASSQDVTGAGEKLFF. CDR3 DNA sequence: TGCGCCAGCAGCCAAGATGTAACAGGGGCTGGTGAAAAACTGTTTTTT.

This chain links TRBV19 with TRBJ2-1; D gene ambiguous. In germline, CDR1 is LNHDA, CDR2 SQIVND (reference sequence). The CDR3 loop spans 14 amino acids. The chain's CDR3 is CATKWGSGFNEQFF. DNA for the CDR3: TGTGCTACTAAGTGGGGTAGTGGATTCAATGAGCAGTTCTTC.

The rearrangement uses TRBV7-2 and TRBJ2-1; D is possibly TRBD2 (6 bases). Germline V gene lookup returns CDR1 SGHTA and CDR2 FQGNSA. This CDR3 is 16 amino acids long. V was clipped by 4 bases and J by 4 bases, with 17 bases between them. The CDR3 here is CASSSRTGTRYNEQFF. In nucleotides, the CDR3 is TGTGCCAGCAGCTCCAGAACCGGGACTCGATACAATGAGCAGTTCTTC. Filled out from reference TRBV7-2 and TRBJ2-1, the complete variable domain reads GAGVSQSPSNKVTEKGKDVELRCDPISGHTALYWYRQSLGQGLEFLIYFQGNSAPDKSGLPSDRFSAERTGGSVSTLTIQRTQQEDSAVYLCASSSRTGTRYNEQFFGPGTRLTVL.

This clonotype appeared a few times. This chain joins TRBV7-3 and TRBJ2-6; possibly TRBD1 or TRBD2 for D (5 bases each). Looked up from germline, CDR1 is SGHTA and CDR2 is FQGTGA. The V end was cut by 3 bases, the J end by 0 bases, with 12 bases between. The CDR3 loop spans 17 amino acids. The CDR3 DNA reads as TGTGCCAGCAGCTTGGGACCGAGTCGCTCTGGGGCCAACGTCCTGACTTTC. This translates into CASSLGPSRSGANVLTF.

V gene TRBV15 combines with J gene TRBJ2-1; D is perhaps TRBD2 (7 bases). CDR1 LNHNV and CDR2 YYDKDF come from the germline V gene (reference sequence). CDR3 length: 13 residues. V was shortened by 3 bases and J by 7 bases, with 10 bases between the two germline ends. The CDR3 sequence: CATSRRGGNEQFF. CDR3 DNA: TGTGCCACCAGCAGGAGGGGGGGAAATGAGCAGTTCTTC.

This clonotype was picked up many times. The chain recombines TRBV20-1 with TRBJ1-1; D may be TRBD1 (6 bases). This CDR3 comprises 16 residues. Germline loops: CDR1 DFQATT, CDR2 SNEGSKA (reference sequence). CDR3 residues: CRPGVGVVAANTEAFF. Written as DNA, the CDR3 is TGCAGGCCAGGGGTGGGAGTCGTAGCCGCAAACACTGAAGCTTTCTTT.

The V gene is TRBV10-3, the J gene TRBJ2-7; the match to TRBD1 covers 7 bases. The CDR3 totals 12 residues. Germline CDR1 and CDR2: ENHRY and SYGVKD. The trim removed 2 bases at V and 6 bases at J, leaving 1 base unmatched. CDR3 coding DNA: TGTGCCATCAGTGAGGGGACAGCCGAGCAGTACTTC. Translating gives CAISEGTAEQYF.

The chain links TRBV7-2 to TRBJ2-6, with TRBD1 identical over 8 bases. J gave up 5 bases and V 5 bases, and 5 bases lay outside the gene matches. There are 15 residues in the CDR3. Per germline, CDR1 SGHTA and CDR2 FQGNSA. CDR3 residues: CASSPTGVWANVLTF. The CDR3 bases are TGTGCCAGCAGCCCGACAGGGGTATGGGCCAACGTCCTGACTTTC.

This clonotype was recorded many times. J is TRBJ2-1 and V is TRBV28; no clear D gene. V was trimmed by 6 bases and J by 3 bases, leaving 12 bases between them. There are 14 residues in the CDR3. Germline assignment: CDR1 MDHEN and CDR2 SYDVKM. As DNA, the CDR3 is TGTGCCAGCAGGCCGAATCCGAGCTACAATGAGCAGTTCTTC. It yields the protein CASRPNPSYNEQFF.

At least ten counts were recorded for this clonotype. V gene TRBV29-1 combines with J gene TRBJ2-5; D assignment may be TRBD1 or TRBD2 (6 bases each). Trimming removed 1 base at V and 4 bases at J, with 22 bases between. CDR3 size: 17 residues. Germline CDR1 is SQVTM and CDR2 is ANQGSEA. The CDR3 is CSVEGGATGSSGETQYF. The CDR3 DNA is TGCAGCGTTGAAGGGGGGGCTACAGGGAGCAGTGGAGAGACCCAGTACTTC. The full variable domain, in which reference TRBV29-1 and TRBJ2-5 provide the parts outside the CDR3, is SAVISQKPSRDICQRGTSLTIQCQVDSQVTMMFWYRQQPGQSLTLIATANQGSEATYESGFVIDKFPISRPNLTFSTLTVSNMSPEDSSIYLCSVEGGATGSSGETQYFGPGTRLLVL.

This clonotype was found many times. The rearrangement links TRBV5-1 to TRBJ2-1; maybe TRBD2 (5 bases). Per germline, CDR1 SGHRS and CDR2 YFSETQ. V was pared by 6 bases and J by 7 bases, with 20 bases between. The length of the CDR3 is 15 residues. The CDR3 reads CASTMRELVPNEQFF. Here the CDR3 DNA reads TGCGCCAGCACCATGAGGGAACTCGTCCCTAATGAGCAGTTCTTC.

The chain carries TRBV5-6 and TRBJ1-1; 8 bases match TRBD1. Looked up from germline, CDR1 is SGHDT and CDR2 is YYEEEE. CDR3 length: 15 residues. With 4 bases clipped from V and 7 bases from J, the junction kept 12 bases outside the gene matches. The CDR3: CASSNYDRGRGEAFF. CDR3 sequence (DNA): TGTGCCAGCAGCAACTACGACAGGGGCCGGGGTGAAGCTTTCTTT.

The chain links TRBV30 to TRBJ2-1; D might be TRBD2 (7 bases). Germline values: CDR1 GTSNPN, CDR2 SVGIG (reference sequence). V lost 3 bases, J lost 3 bases, and 15 bases lay in between. The CDR3 runs 15 residues. In DNA form, the CDR3 reads TGTGCCTGGAGGGGAGGGGGAGGAATCTACAATGAGCAGTTCTTC. Encoded protein: CAWRGGGGIYNEQFF.

This clonotype was seen at least ten times. The CDR3 reads CASSYASGGSLTGELFF. CDR3 sequence (DNA): TGTGCCAGCAGCTACGCTAGCGGGGGCAGTTTAACCGGGGAGCTGTTTTTT. This chain links TRBV7-2 with TRBJ2-2, with 10 bases aligning to TRBD2. V shed 4 bases, J shed 5 bases, and the junction held 10 bases outside the gene matches. The CDR3 sequence is 17 residues long. Per germline, CDR1 SGHTA and CDR2 FQGNSA.

This clonotype was detected ten times or more. V and J are TRBV20-1 and TRBJ2-3, with TRBD1 matching 8 bases. CDR3 length: 14 amino acids. Looked up from germline, CDR1 is DFQATT and CDR2 is SNEGSKA (reference sequence). V gave up 5 bases and J gave up 5 bases; unmatched junction bases: 9. CDR3 amino acids: CSAGQGAALDTQYF. CDR3 in DNA: TGCAGTGCTGGGCAGGGGGCGGCTCTAGATACGCAGTATTTT.

This clonotype was counted ten times or more. V usage is TRBV12-3 or TRBV12-4 and J usage is TRBJ2-1; possible D gene TRBD1, 6 bases. The CDR3 loop spans 14 amino acids. The germline V and J ends were trimmed by 4 bases and 4 bases, with 11 bases remaining between them. CDR3 in amino acids: CASSSDSFYNEQFF. In nucleotides, the CDR3 is TGTGCCAGCAGTTCGGACAGCTTTTACAATGAGCAGTTCTTC.

The chain links TRBV11-2 to TRBJ1-5; D is undetermined. There are 13 residues in the CDR3. V was trimmed by 0 bases and J by 6 bases, leaving 6 bases between them. Germline V gives CDR1 SGHAT, CDR2 FQNNGV. CDR3 DNA sequence: TGTGCCAGCAGCTTAGAACAGTTTCAGCCCCAGCATTTT. Its protein product is CASSLEQFQPQHF.

This clonotype was observed a handful of times. This chain links TRBV20-1 with TRBJ2-5, with 8 bases fitting TRBD1. In germline, CDR1 is DFQATT, CDR2 SNEGSKA (reference sequence). V trimming: 5 bases; J trimming: 5 bases; junction bases outside the gene matches: 4. There are 12 residues in the CDR3. The CDR3 DNA reads as TGCAGTGCTGGACAGGGTCGGGAGACCCAGTACTTC. Its protein product is CSAGQGRETQYF.

At least ten counts were recorded for this clonotype. V and J are TRBV24-1 and TRBJ2-1; 9 bases fit TRBD1. V lost 3 bases, J lost 7 bases, and 9 bases stayed unmatched. Germline V gene data show CDR1 as KGHDR and CDR2 as SFDVKD. This CDR3 has 16 amino acids. DNA for the CDR3: TGTGCCACCAGTGATAGAACCGGGACAGGGTGGAATGAGCAGTTCTTC. Its translation: CATSDRTGTGWNEQFF.